Included here is one T cell receptor (beta chain) sequence, with context. Its antigen is not yet known. No much larger clone is present one base from it, and per-base qualities are unavailable. Separate from the roughly 660-subject first cohort, the validation cohort of some 130 subjects was the group to which the donors belonged. This entry belongs to a study of cytomegalovirus exposure and HLA in healthy donors (dated 2017 in TCRdb). About the study as a whole: According to a later analysis, the roughly 120 validation repertoires were produced on the same platform as the roughly 600 repertoires of the first cohort. The study aimed to test whether signatures of past pathogen exposure could be identified by cataloging public T cell receptors. Along with the roughly 610-subject first cohort, a separate validation cohort of roughly 110 different subjects was used. To predict cytomegalovirus infection status, the study combined high-throughput TCR immunosequencing, statistical association of individual TCRs with disease status, and machine learning.

To prepare the library, the immunoSEQ multiplex PCR assay was applied. Concerning the study's data processing: To diagnose cytomegalovirus status from the catalog of TCR beta chain sequences, a statistical classification framework was built. TCRdb mirrors the immuneACCESS table, restricted to in-frame sequences. Some clones are absent from its copies; in checked studies, under half trace to an unresolved V gene, and the reason for the others is unknown. V, J and clone size are those of that table, while D and trimming were read from the DNA. The sample table shows about 82,000 clones, and 85% to 95% are seen once. Of the sample, 0.65% to 0.7% is held by the ten largest clones. On the study overall, not on this receptor specifically: Of the cluster scores, about 94% were above 0 in a later analysis, which found that TCRs clustered in the first cohort also tended to co-occur in the 95 to 150 validation repertoires. In vitro tests confirmed that a few of the cytomegalovirus-associated TCR beta chains recognize cytomegalovirus antigens. Cytomegalovirus status was reported to be diagnosed by the classifier with high specificity and sensitivity in both the original and validation cohorts. A later analysis lacked HLA typing for the validation cohort, so it scored co-occurrence in that cohort across all 120 or so repertoires. While some public TCRs were present in many individuals, most TCR sequences turned up only very rarely across donors. In the study, some 180 TCR beta chains were listed as associated with cytomegalovirus. According to the authors, the approach could potentially be generalized to other disease states and immunological phenotypes.

Taken from the germline V gene, the CDR1 and CDR2 loops are LGHNA and YNFKEQ. V has 1 base trimmed and J has 0 bases trimmed; junction bases matching no gene number 3. The cysteine opens and the phenylalanine closes a CDR3 of 15 amino acids. This entry keeps only the CDR3 DNA: 45 bases, framed from base 1. The V and J genes are TRBV4-2 and TRBJ2-7; 7 central bases correspond to TRBD1. The material sequenced was PBMCs. This receptor was obtained from a man between 18 and 29 years old in good health and CMV-seronegative. The CDR3 protein: CASSQARTGSYEQYF. The base sequence is TGTGCCAGCAGCCAAGCCCGGACAGGCTCCTACGAGCAGTACTTC.